Below, 4 T cell receptor beta chains from the same sample are listed, as sequenced in a study of cytomegalovirus exposure and HLA in healthy donors. The primer mix had 60 Vbeta and 13 Jbeta primers. Repertoires were generated with immunoSEQ multiplex PCR, while TCRdb's copy carries only in-frame clones and drops some. The repertoire has about 190,000 clones, 65% to 85% of them found once; the top ten carry about 1.6%. Sequenced input: PBMCs. These receptor sequences come from a woman between 18 and 29 years old in good health and CMV-seronegative.

The genes are TRBV7-2 and TRBJ1-6; 8 bases map to TRBD1. CDR1 is SGHTA and CDR2 is FQGNSA in the germline V gene. CDR3 length: 15 residues. The J segment lost 9 bases and the V segment lost 2 bases, leaving 6 bases of the junction unmatched. CDR3 coding DNA: TGTGCCAGCAGCTTACTGGGGCAGGGGGCTTCACCCCTCCACTTT. Translating gives CASSLLGQGASPLHF.

V usage is TRBV19 and J usage is TRBJ1-1; no clear D gene. CDR1 and CDR2 from the germline V gene are LNHDA and SQIVND (reference sequence). The ends were cut back, 3 bases at V and 2 bases at J, with 7 bases in the middle. The CDR3 covers 13 residues. CDR3 protein: CASSMYRNTEAFF. The CDR3 DNA is TGTGCCAGTAGTATGTACAGAAACACTGAAGCTTTCTTT.

CDR3: CASSPSGGRDTQYF. The DNA for the CDR3 is TGTGCCAGCAGCCCGTCAGGGGGCCGGGATACGCAGTATTTT. This chain uses TRBV7-3 with TRBJ2-3; 8 bases agree with TRBD1. Germline V gene sequence: CDR1 SGHTA, CDR2 FQGTGA. The CDR3 is 14 amino acids. Trimming at V came to 5 bases and at J to 6 bases, leaving 7 bases not matched to a gene.

This clone was seen just once. The chain uses TRBV5-6 and TRBJ1-5; D not resolved. CDR1 and CDR2 from the germline V gene are SGHDT and YYEEEE. This CDR3 is built from 15 residues. Trimming shortened V by 4 bases and J by 2 bases, and 13 bases separated the two germline ends. CDR3 coding DNA: TGTGCCAGCAGCCTCAATTCCGGGGGCAATCAGCCCCAGCATTTT. As protein: CASSLNSGGNQPQHF.